This T cell receptor beta chain was profiled in a study of preoperative IRX-2 immunotherapy in early breast cancer. CDR3 length equals 16 residues. Trimming took 0 bases from V and 0 from J, leaving 9 bases between them. CDR1 and CDR2 (germline): LNHNV, YYDKDF (reference sequence). Clones were read by immunoSEQ multiplex PCR, and TCRdb kept only the in-frame ones, dropping some. The sample lists some 30,000 clones; just under 90% were seen once. Specified treatment: preoperative locoregional IRX-2 cytokine immunotherapy. This phase Ib study tested locoregional IRX-2 cytokine immunotherapy given before surgery.

The source is a human donor with breast cancer. The chain links TRBV15 to TRBJ1-3; D gene uncertain. Here the sequenced sample was tumor tissue, taken after IRX-2 immunotherapy. The CDR3 sequence: CATSRDQTASGNTIYF. The DNA for the CDR3 is TGTGCCACCAGCAGAGATCAAACAGCCTCTGGAAACACCATATATTTT.